Each of the 7 T cell receptor beta chains below was sequenced from the same sample in a study of cytomegalovirus exposure and HLA in healthy donors. 13 Jbeta primers and 60 Vbeta primers were used for the PCR. Some clones are missing from TCRdb's copy, which holds only in-frame ones; the method was immunoSEQ multiplex PCR. The data contain some 220,000 clones, about 89% of them singletons. Sequenced sample: PBMCs. Source of these receptors: a woman between 18 and 30 years old in good health and CMV-seronegative.

The V and J genes are TRBV29-1 and TRBJ2-4; 11 positions agree with TRBD1. V gave up 7 bases and J gave up 13 bases; unmatched junction bases: 9. The CDR3 is 12 residues long. The V gene's germline CDR1 is SQVTM and CDR2 ANQGSEA. The CDR3 protein is CSAAGTGGFQYF. The CDR3 DNA sequence: TGCAGCGCTGCCGGGACAGGGGGTTTCCAGTACTTC.

The chain is built from TRBV29-1 and TRBJ2-3; D is possibly TRBD2 (6 bases). CDR3 size: 22 residues. Germline V gene data show CDR1 as SQVTM and CDR2 as ANQGSEA. Trimming pared 2 bases from V and 0 bases from J, leaving 33 bases between. The CDR3 region is CSVESPPWGPSAKSSSTDTQYF. Here the CDR3 DNA reads TGCAGCGTTGAATCCCCTCCCTGGGGCCCTAGCGCGAAATCGTCTAGCACAGATACGCAGTATTTT.

Concerning this clone itself: Distinct nucleotide sequences in the sample also encode this CDR3. V and J are TRBV7-2 and TRBJ1-3, with D possibly being TRBD1 (6 bases). Per the germline V gene, CDR1 is SGHTA and CDR2 is FQGNSA. V was clipped by 1 base and J by 1 base, with 8 bases between them. This CDR3 comprises 15 residues. Written as DNA, the CDR3 is TGTGCCAGCAGCTTAGACAGGGCATCTGGAAACACCATATATTTT. Amino acids: CASSLDRASGNTIYF. Complete variable domain (other parts from reference TRBV7-2 and TRBJ1-3): GAGVSQSPSNKVTEKGKDVELRCDPISGHTALYWYRQSLGQGLEFLIYFQGNSAPDKSGLPSDRFSAERTGGSVSTLTIQRTQQEDSAVYLCASSLDRASGNTIYFGEGSWLTVV.

The V and J genes are TRBV11-3 and TRBJ2-5, with a possible D match to TRBD2 (5 bases). Germline lookup yields CDR1 SGHNT and CDR2 YENEEA. Trimming removed 1 base from V and 5 bases from J, with 14 bases in between. The CDR3 is 15 residues long. CDR3 protein: CASSLGLGWEETQYF. The CDR3 DNA sequence: TGTGCCAGCAGCTTAGGTTTGGGGTGGGAGGAGACCCAGTACTTC. The full variable domain, completed using reference TRBV11-3 and TRBJ2-5, is EAGVVQSPRYKIIEKKQPVAFWCNPISGHNTLYWYLQNLGQGPELLIRYENEEAVDDSQLPKDRFSAERLKGVDSTLKIQPAELGDSAVYLCASSLGLGWEETQYFGPGTRLLVL.

J is TRBJ1-2 and V is TRBV30, with TRBD1 matching over 9 bases. Germline V lookup: CDR1 GTSNPN, CDR2 SVGIG (reference sequence). Trimming cost V 0 bases and J 4 bases; bases outside gene matches: 15. The CDR3 length is 18 residues. The CDR3 loop reads CAWSVRWRDRVQSYGYTF. The DNA for the CDR3 is TGTGCCTGGAGTGTACGATGGCGGGACAGGGTCCAGAGCTATGGCTACACCTTC. Complete variable domain (other parts from reference TRBV30 and TRBJ1-2): SQTIHQWPATLVQPVGSPLSLECTVEGTSNPNLYWYRQAAGRGLQLLFYSVGIGQISSEVPQNLSASRPQDRQFILSSKKLLLSDSGFYLCAWSVRWRDRVQSYGYTFGSGTRLTVV.

The V and J genes are TRBV29-1 and TRBJ1-2; D is ambiguous. Trimming shortened V by 6 bases and J by 4 bases, and 12 bases separated the two germline ends. In germline, CDR1 is SQVTM, CDR2 ANQGSEA. The CDR3 extends over 12 amino acids. The CDR3 loop reads CSVERMTYGYTF. The CDR3 nucleotides read TGCAGCGTGGAGAGGATGACCTATGGCTACACCTTC.

This chain links TRBV2 with TRBJ1-2; TRBD1 matches 8 bases. J was trimmed by 4 bases and V by 1 base; bases with no gene match: 5. Germline CDR1 and CDR2: SNHLY and FYNNEI. This CDR3 spans 15 amino acids. CDR3 in amino acids: CASSEDRTGFYGYTF. The CDR3, as DNA: TGTGCCAGCAGTGAAGATCGGACAGGGTTCTATGGCTACACCTTC.